The clone carrying this T cell receptor beta chain was seen at least ten times. Its specificity is unknown. This sample stems from a study of T cells in Graves' hyperthyroidism and ophthalmopathy. Study results and limitations: Most thyroid clonotypes that were expanded above 0.001 also turned up in blood.

RNA transcripts provided the source from which TCR beta CDR3 regions were amplified. First-round RT-PCR with HTBI primers amplified the TCR CDR3 region. One entry per CDR3 protein, called by TCRdb with MiXCR from the multiplex PCR reads. The sample includes a few hundred thousand distinct CDR3 sequences, less than 20% of them seen just once. Unmatched junction bases numbered 10, after V lost 6 bases and J lost 7 bases. Looked up from germline, CDR1 is SGHAT and CDR2 is FQDESV (reference sequence). The CDR3 sequence is 14 residues long. Clinical Activity Scores of at least 3, NOSPECS grades of at least 4 and durations under 3 months characterized ophthalmopathy patients. Patients showing uncontrolled infection, other autoimmune disease, pregnancy or lactation were ineligible.

The rearrangement uses TRBV11-1 and TRBJ1-1; the match to TRBD1 covers 8 bases. The origin of this receptor is a man between 18 and 35 years old with Graves' ophthalmopathy. The sample consisted of blood. CDR3 DNA: TGTGCCAGCAGTTCCCGGACAGGGTTTCTTGAAGCTTTCTTT. Its translation: CASSSRTGFLEAFF.